The 22 T cell receptor beta chains reported below all come from one sample, sequenced in a study of cytomegalovirus exposure and HLA in healthy donors listed by TCRdb under 2017. The library was made by the immunoSEQ multiplex PCR assay. For the multiplex PCR, a mixture combining 60 forward primers for TCR Vbeta segments and 13 reverse primers for TCR Jbeta segments was used. TCRdb mirrors the immuneACCESS table, restricted to in-frame sequences. Some clones are absent from its copies; in checked studies, under half trace to an unresolved V gene, and the reason for the others is unknown. The sample records about 200,000 clones, about 86% of which are singletons. In total, the top ten clones hold roughly 0.33% of the sample. Sequenced material: PBMCs. These receptors were collected from a woman in her 30s in good health and CMV-seronegative.

The rearrangement joins TRBV10-2 to TRBJ1-1; D not resolved. CDR3 length equals 14 residues. Trimming pared 6 bases from V and 3 bases from J, leaving 14 bases between. Germline V gives CDR1 WSHSY, CDR2 SAAADI. CDR3 region: CASRAEGRYTEAFF. The DNA of the CDR3 is TGCGCCAGCAGGGCCGAGGGTAGGTACACTGAAGCTTTCTTT.

This chain connects TRBV29-1 to TRBJ2-1; 10 nucleotides line up with TRBD1. There are 14 residues in the CDR3. V shed 4 bases, J shed 9 bases, and the junction held 9 bases outside the gene matches. Germline V gene lookup returns CDR1 SQVTM and CDR2 ANQGSEA. This chain's CDR3 is CSVVGGQGWGEQFF. In DNA, the CDR3 is TGCAGCGTTGTTGGGGGACAGGGGTGGGGTGAGCAGTTCTTC.

The rearrangement links TRBV7-9 to TRBJ1-3; 7 bases agree with TRBD1. Per germline, CDR1 SEHNR and CDR2 FQNEAQ (reference sequence). Trimming cost V 5 bases and J 0 bases; bases outside gene matches: 4. This CDR3 has 15 residues. The CDR3 region has the DNA TGTGCCAGCAGCGACGGGACAGCCTCTGGAAACACCATATATTTT. It specifies CASSDGTASGNTIYF. Variable domain in full (rest from reference TRBV7-9 and TRBJ1-3): DTGVSQNPRHKITKRGQNVTFRCDPISEHNRLYWYRQTLGQGPEFLTYFQNEAQLEKSRLLSDRFSAERPKGSFSTLEIQRTEQGDSAMYLCASSDGTASGNTIYFGEGSWLTVV.

V gene TRBV2 combines with J gene TRBJ1-1; 9 bases are a match to TRBD1. With V trimmed by 6 bases and J by 2 bases, 4 bases remained unmatched. CDR1 SNHLY and CDR2 FYNNEI come from the germline V gene. This CDR3 has 14 residues. The CDR3 reads CASRHRGPNTEAFF. The CDR3 DNA sequence: TGTGCCAGCAGGCACAGGGGGCCCAACACTGAAGCTTTCTTT.

The chain employs TRBV28 and TRBJ2-1; 13 nucleotides agree with TRBD2. The CDR3 consists of 17 residues. Trimming at V came to 8 bases and at J to 4 bases, leaving 11 bases not matched to a gene. Germline CDR1 is MDHEN and CDR2 is SYDVKM. CDR3: CASLGLAGVRGYNEQFF. CDR3 in DNA: TGTGCCAGCCTCGGACTAGCGGGAGTACGGGGTTACAATGAGCAGTTCTTC.

On this clone: The sample contains more than one DNA sequence encoding this CDR3. V usage is TRBV5-1 and J usage is TRBJ1-1; D may be TRBD1 (5 bases). CDR1 is SGHRS, CDR2 YFSETQ, per germline. The CDR3 contains 13 residues. Trimming left V 4 bases short and J 4 bases short, with 11 bases between. The CDR3 region has the DNA TGCGCCAGCAGCGCGCAGGGTCCCACTGAAGCTTTCTTT. Its protein is CASSAQGPTEAFF.

The J gene is TRBJ2-2, the V gene TRBV19; TRBD1 aligns across 8 bases. After removal of 6 bases from V and 7 bases from J, the junction contained 10 bases not matched to a gene. The CDR3 totals 15 residues. The germline CDR1 and CDR2 sequences are LNHDA and SQIVND (reference sequence). The CDR3 DNA sequence: TGTGCCAGTAGCACCGGGACAGGCAATATCGGGGAGCTGTTTTTT. Its translation: CASSTGTGNIGELFF.

This sequence joins TRBV4-1 and TRBJ2-1, with 16 bases matching TRBD2. The CDR3 contains 18 residues. CDR1 MGHRA and CDR2 YSYEKL come from the germline V gene. V was pared by 4 bases and J by 8 bases, with 11 bases of the junction left unmatched. The CDR3: CASSLTRGLAGGHDEQFF. The CDR3 DNA follows: TGCGCCAGCAGCCTAACCAGGGGACTAGCGGGGGGGCACGATGAGCAGTTCTTC.

The chain joins TRBV29-1 to TRBJ1-5, with TRBD1 identical over 7 bases. Germline V gives CDR1 SQVTM, CDR2 ANQGSEA. This CDR3 has 13 amino acids. V shed 6 bases, J shed 5 bases, and the junction held 7 bases outside the gene matches. CDR3 residues: CSVQDRVDQPQHF. The DNA for the CDR3 is TGCAGCGTGCAAGACAGGGTCGATCAGCCCCAGCATTTT.

This sequence joins TRBV9 and TRBJ2-3; maybe TRBD2 (6 bases). The germline gives CDR1 SGDLS, CDR2 YYNGEE. V gave up 3 bases and J gave up 0 bases, with 20 bases separating them. The CDR3 totals 18 residues. CDR3 region: CASSARPPAGTSTDTQYF. CDR3 sequence (DNA): TGTGCCAGCAGCGCCCGTCCCCCCGCGGGAACTAGCACAGATACGCAGTATTTT.

The V gene is TRBV5-1, the J gene TRBJ2-1; D perhaps matches TRBD1 (8 bases). Trimming cost V 0 bases and J 8 bases, with 12 bases left between them. The CDR3 consists of 14 residues. Germline V gives CDR1 SGHRS, CDR2 YFSETQ. The CDR3 protein is CASSLVQGGDEQFF. The CDR3 nucleotides are TGCGCCAGCAGCTTGGTACAGGGGGGGGATGAGCAGTTCTTC.

This sequence joins TRBV19 and TRBJ2-1, with 11 bases that match TRBD2. After removal of 3 bases from V and 10 bases from J, the junction contained 11 bases not matched to a gene. CDR1 is LNHDA, CDR2 SQIVND, per germline (reference sequence). There are 16 residues in the CDR3. In DNA form, the CDR3 reads TGTGCCAGTAGTATCCGACTAGCGGGGCTTCCGGGAGAGCAGTTCTTC. Amino acid sequence: CASSIRLAGLPGEQFF.

On this clone itself: Other DNA variants within this sample encode the same CDR3. The chain couples TRBV11-2 to TRBJ2-7; 12 nucleotides line up with TRBD2. The CDR3 runs 14 residues. Looked up from germline, CDR1 is SGHAT and CDR2 is FQNNGV. With V trimmed by 4 bases and J by 3 bases, 1 base remained unmatched. The CDR3 bases are TGTGCCAGCAGCTCGACTAGCGGGAGCTACGAGCAGTACTTC. The encoded protein is CASSSTSGSYEQYF.

V and J are TRBV10-3 and TRBJ1-1; 9 bases are shared with TRBD1. CDR1 is ENHRY and CDR2 is SYGVKD in the germline V gene. The CDR3 sequence is 13 residues long. J gave up 3 bases and V 6 bases, and 2 bases lay outside the gene matches. The CDR3 protein is CAIRGQGDTEAFF. The CDR3 DNA is TGTGCCATCAGGGGACAGGGAGACACTGAAGCTTTCTTT.

The chain links TRBV4-1 to TRBJ1-4; a possible D gene is TRBD1 (5 bases). The CDR3 consists of 16 residues. V was cut by 4 bases and J by 3 bases, with 15 bases left in between. Germline lookup yields CDR1 MGHRA and CDR2 YSYEKL. The DNA for the CDR3 is TGCGCCAGCAGCCGAACAGGTTTTAGGGCTAATGAAAAACTGTTTTTT. Its translation: CASSRTGFRANEKLFF.

This rearrangement joins TRBV9 to TRBJ2-1; 9 bases line up with TRBD1. Unmatched junction bases numbered 10, after V lost 3 bases and J lost 12 bases. This CDR3 spans 14 amino acids. Germline V gives CDR1 SGDLS, CDR2 YYNGEE. The CDR3 DNA reads TGTGCCAGCAGCGAACCGGGACAGGGAGAATTGCAGTTCTTC. This translates into CASSEPGQGELQFF.

CDR3 bases: TGTGCCAGCCGGCGCGGGACAGGGAGTAGCGGGAGACACAATGAGCAGTTCTTC. This codes for CASRRGTGSSGRHNEQFF. The V gene is TRBV27, the J gene TRBJ2-1; TRBD1 or TRBD2 may be the D gene (9 bases each). Germline V gives CDR1 MNHEY, CDR2 SMNVEV (reference sequence). The CDR3 sequence is 18 residues long. V gave up 8 bases and J gave up 5 bases, with 28 bases separating them.

The chain combines TRBV5-4 with TRBJ1-2, with 8 bases identical to TRBD1. This CDR3 is 16 amino acids long. The V and J ends lost 1 base and 3 bases, in that order; junction bases with no gene match: 8. CDR1 SGHNT and CDR2 YYREEE come from the germline V gene (reference sequence). This chain's CDR3 is CASSLLQGASDYGYTF. CDR3 sequence (DNA): TGTGCCAGCAGCTTGTTGCAGGGGGCTTCTGACTATGGCTACACCTTC.

This chain links TRBV23-1 with TRBJ2-1, with TRBD2 identical over 12 bases. TRBV23-1 has ORF status, its function being uncertain. V lost 3 bases, J lost 4 bases, and 4 bases stayed unmatched. The CDR3 extends over 16 amino acids. The CDR3 DNA reads TGCGCCAGCAGTCACCCGGGACTAGCGGGTTACAATGAGCAGTTCTTC. This gives the protein CASSHPGLAGYNEQFF.

Only a few counts were recorded for this clone. CDR3 DNA: TGTGCCAGCAGCTCCGACAGGGTCTGGGTGGGCCACGAGCAGTACTTC. Translation gives CASSSDRVWVGHEQYF. The V and J genes are TRBV27 and TRBJ2-7; 7 bases map to TRBD1. Trimming cost V 6 bases and J 5 bases; bases outside gene matches: 16. The CDR3 has 16 residues. Germline CDR1 and CDR2: MNHEY and SMNVEV (reference sequence).

V is TRBV10-2 and J is TRBJ2-1, with 8 bases that match TRBD1. CDR1 and CDR2 from the germline V gene are WSHSY and SAAADI. V shed 3 bases, J shed 6 bases, and the junction held 10 bases outside the gene matches. The CDR3 consists of 16 residues. The CDR3 DNA reads as TGCGCCAGCAGTGAATGGAGTAACAGGGGGGCCAATGAGCAGTTCTTC. This encodes CASSEWSNRGANEQFF.

The genes are TRBV7-6 and TRBJ2-7, with 11 bases lining up with TRBD1. Germline CDR1 is SGHVS and CDR2 is FNYEAQ. Trimming at V came to 5 bases and at J to 7 bases, leaving 7 bases not matched to a gene. The CDR3 length is 14 residues. CDR3: CASSLGTGGREQYF. The CDR3, as DNA: TGTGCCAGCAGCCTTGGGACAGGGGGTCGGGAGCAGTACTTC.